The 14 T cell receptor beta chains below were found in one sample sequenced in a study of Graves' ophthalmopathy and Graves' hyperthyroidism. TCR beta CDR3 amplification used RNA transcripts. Scientists carried out first-round RT-PCR using HTBI primers and then a second-round multiplex PCR. TCRdb reanalysed the multiplex PCR reads using MiXCR and keeps one entry per CDR3 protein. The sample lists approximately 500,000 distinct CDR3 sequences, roughly an eighth occurring once. Sequencing was performed on blood. These receptors came from a woman in her 30s with Graves' ophthalmopathy.

This clonotype was observed at least ten times. The rearrangement uses TRBV5-1 and TRBJ2-4, with 9 bases matching TRBD1. The CDR3 contains 16 residues. CDR1 and CDR2 from the germline V gene are SGHRS and YFSETQ. V was pared by 4 bases and J by 3 bases, with 8 bases of the junction left unmatched. The CDR3 sequence: CASSLTGGVGKNIQYF. The CDR3 region has the DNA TGCGCCAGCAGCCTGACAGGGGGGGTTGGCAAAAACATTCAGTACTTC. Full variable domain (outside the CDR3, taken from reference TRBV5-1 and TRBJ2-4): KAGVTQTPRYLIKTRGQQVTLSCSPISGHRSVSWYQQTPGQGLQFLFEYFSETQRNKGNFPGRFSGRQFSNSRSEMNVSTLELGDSALYLCASSLTGGVGKNIQYFGAGTRLSVL.

This clonotype was seen many times. This sequence joins TRBV29-1 and TRBJ1-1; no reliable D call. V dropped 3 bases and J dropped 12 bases, with 20 bases sitting between them. Germline lookup yields CDR1 SQVTM and CDR2 ANQGSEA. The CDR3 is 13 residues long. CDR3 loop: CSVDSTAPVLTFF. The CDR3 DNA is TGCAGCGTTGATTCCACTGCGCCCGTGTTGACTTTCTTT.

Many counts were recorded for this clonotype. The genes are TRBV9 and TRBJ1-2, with D tentatively TRBD1 (5 bases). CDR3 size: 13 residues. V lost 4 bases, J lost 5 bases, and 12 bases lay in between. The germline V gene encodes CDR1 SGDLS and CDR2 YYNGEE. The CDR3: CASSSAGRYGYTF. The CDR3 DNA follows: TGTGCCAGCAGCAGTGCAGGGAGATATGGCTACACCTTC.

This clonotype was counted ten times or more. The J gene is TRBJ1-1, the V gene TRBV2, with D unresolved. Trimming shortened V by 4 bases and J by 3 bases, and 12 bases separated the two germline ends. The CDR3 totals 14 residues. In germline, CDR1 is SNHLY, CDR2 FYNNEI. Here the CDR3 DNA reads TGTGCCAGCAGTGTAAGGCAGACTGACACTGAAGCTTTCTTT. Protein product: CASSVRQTDTEAFF.

This clonotype has ten or more counts. This sequence joins TRBV30 and TRBJ1-1; the D gene is possibly TRBD1 (5 bases). Trimming removed 4 bases from V and 9 bases from J, with 15 bases in between. The CDR3 has 12 residues. From germline, CDR1 is GTSNPN and CDR2 SVGIG (reference sequence). CDR3 region: CAWTGTGGQAFF. The CDR3 coding sequence is TGTGCCTGGACCGGGACGGGAGGTCAAGCTTTCTTT.

This clonotype was seen a few times. A much larger clone is a single base away; this may be a read error. The J gene is TRBJ1-1, the V gene TRBV4-2, with TRBD1 matching 9 bases. CDR3 size: 14 residues. CDR1 and CDR2 (germline): LGHNA, YNFKEQ. CDR3 loop: CASSRGQGNTEACF. The CDR3 nucleotides are TGTGCCAGCAGCCGTGGACAGGGGAACACTGAAGCTTGCTTT.

This clonotype was counted at least ten times. The chain recombines TRBV5-1 with TRBJ2-7; tentatively, D is TRBD1 (6 bases). Trimming stripped 5 bases from V and 6 bases from J, with 18 bases between. This CDR3 contains 14 residues. Germline CDR1 and CDR2: SGHRS and YFSETQ. CDR3 in amino acids: CASSAGQKISEQYF. As DNA, the CDR3 is TGCGCCAGCAGTGCTGGACAGAAAATAAGCGAGCAGTACTTC. Together with reference TRBV5-1 and TRBJ2-7, the CDR3 gives the full variable domain: KAGVTQTPRYLIKTRGQQVTLSCSPISGHRSVSWYQQTPGQGLQFLFEYFSETQRNKGNFPGRFSGRQFSNSRSEMNVSTLELGDSALYLCASSAGQKISEQYFGPGTRLTVT.

Regarding this clonotype: A much more abundant neighbour one base away suggests this may be a read error. The CDR3 carries no conserved terminal phenylalanine or tryptophan, so it likely arises from a read error. CDR3 bases: TGTGCCAGCAGCTCCCGATTTCCCGACGAGCAGTACTAC. Protein sequence: CASSSRFPDEQYY. The genes are TRBV11-2 and TRBJ2-7; D gene uncertain. The germline V gene encodes CDR1 SGHAT and CDR2 FQNNGV. V lost 4 bases to trimming and J lost 5 bases, with 12 bases between them. The length of the CDR3 is 13 residues.

This clonotype was seen at least ten times. The V and J genes are TRBV29-1 and TRBJ2-7, with D unresolved. Trimming pared 4 bases from V and 4 bases from J, leaving 11 bases between. CDR3 length equals 12 residues. Germline V gene data show CDR1 as SQVTM and CDR2 as ANQGSEA. CDR3 residues: CSVAPSGYEQYF. CDR3 nucleotides: TGCAGCGTTGCCCCTTCCGGATACGAGCAGTACTTC.

This clonotype was seen ten or more times. The CDR3 protein is CSAQRRSAIIYGYTF. In DNA form, the CDR3 reads TGCAGTGCCCAAAGACGCTCGGCTATAATCTATGGCTACACCTTC. This chain connects TRBV20-1 to TRBJ1-2; D ambiguous. V was trimmed by 6 bases and J by 4 bases, leaving 21 bases between them. Looked up from germline, CDR1 is DFQATT and CDR2 is SNEGSKA (reference sequence). The CDR3 sequence is 15 residues long.

The chain is built from TRBV6-5 and TRBJ2-7, with a tentative D call TRBD1 (5 bases). The length of the CDR3 is 14 residues. The germline V and J ends were trimmed by 0 bases and 2 bases, with 8 bases remaining between them. CDR1 and CDR2 (germline): MNHEY, SVGAGI. CDR3 coding DNA: TGTGCCAGCAGTTACTCCCAGGGCCCCTACGAGCAGTACTTC. Amino acid sequence: CASSYSQGPYEQYF.

V usage is TRBV6-1 and J usage is TRBJ1-5; D remains ambiguous. Looked up from germline, CDR1 is MNHNS and CDR2 is SASEGT. The CDR3 contains 13 residues. Trimming removed 3 bases from V and 6 bases from J, with 9 bases in between. The CDR3 reads CASSDVGSQPQHF. CDR3 coding DNA: TGTGCCAGCAGTGATGTAGGTTCTCAGCCCCAGCATTTT.

This clonotype has a count of ten or more. The genes are TRBV6-1 and TRBJ1-6; 10 bases fit TRBD1. From germline, CDR1 is MNHNS and CDR2 SASEGT. J gave up 13 bases and V 8 bases, and 8 bases lay outside the gene matches. The CDR3 spans 13 residues. CDR3 amino acids: CASDGTGVLPLHF. The DNA for the CDR3 is TGTGCCAGCGACGGGACAGGGGTACTTCCCCTCCACTTT.

In its sample, this clonotype was seen many times. V usage is TRBV29-1 and J usage is TRBJ1-2; unclear D gene. V was clipped by 1 base and J by 2 bases, with 14 bases between them. Per the germline V gene, CDR1 is SQVTM and CDR2 is ANQGSEA. This CDR3 spans 15 amino acids. The DNA of the CDR3 is TGCAGCGTTGAAGTAGATGGGGAGAACAACTATGGCTACACCTTC. The encoded protein is CSVEVDGENNYGYTF.